A selection of T cell receptor beta chains follows, all from one sample in a study of blood T cell repertoires in COVID-19. Using immunoSEQ multiplex PCR, the repertoire was profiled, and TCRdb retains in-frame clones only, with some absent. This sample has around 70,000 clones, with around nine tenths found just once. The sequencing input was peripheral blood. All receptors derive from a human donor in a cohort sampled during active COVID-19. CDR3s include the opening cysteine and the closing phenylalanine or tryptophan. A D gene is named only where the DNA matches it firmly. Expanded clones are given a class, and other clones once, few, many or no size at all.

d_gene,v_gene,j_gene,abundance,CDR3nt,CDR3aa
TRBD1,TRBV11-2,TRBJ2-7,once,TGTGCCAGCAGCCCGACAGGGCTACTAGGCGAGCAGTACTTC,CASSPTGLLGEQYF
TRBD1,TRBV19,TRBJ1-5,NA,TGTGCCAGTAGTAGGGGGACAGGGGGCTTAGGGCAGCCCCAGCATTTT,CASSRGTGGLGQPQHF
TRBD2,TRBV7-3,TRBJ2-3,NA,TGTGCCAGCAGCTTGGGACTAGCTGCAGATACGCAGTATTTT,CASSLGLAADTQYF
NA,TRBV7-2,TRBJ2-1,NA,TGTGCCAGCAGCTCCCTACAGAACAATGAGCAGTTCTTC,CASSSLQNNEQFF
NA,TRBV12-3/TRBV12-4,TRBJ1-2,NA,TGTGCCAGTGTTAGGGCCAGGGAAAATGGCTACACCTTC,CASVRARENGYTF
TRBD2,TRBV4-1,TRBJ2-2,NA,TGCGCCAGCAGCCAAGGGCGGGGAGGGGACACCGGGGAGCTGTTTTTT,CASSQGRGGDTGELFF
TRBD1,TRBV18,TRBJ1-6,NA,TGTGCCAGCTCACTAGGACAGGGGGGGTCCTATAATTCACCCCTCCACTTT,CASSLGQGGSYNSPLHF
NA,TRBV30,TRBJ2-4,NA,TGTGCCTGGAGTGAAGAGGGTTACATTCAGTACTTC,CAWSEEGYIQYF
NA,TRBV21-1,TRBJ2-3,once,TGTGCCAGCAGCAATGGTTGGAGAGTTACTCCACTTAGCACAGATACGCAGTATTTT,CASSNGWRVTPLSTDTQYF
TRBD2,TRBV7-3,TRBJ2-1,NA,TGTGCCAGCAGCTTATCGGGACTAGCAGTCAATGAGCAGTTCTTC,CASSLSGLAVNEQFF
TRBD1,TRBV5-6,TRBJ1-5,NA,TGTGCCAGCAGCTTGTCGGACAGGCAGCCCCAGCATTTT,CASSLSDRQPQHF
NA,TRBV3-1/TRBV3-2,TRBJ2-7,NA,TGTGCCAGCAGCCACTACAGGGCCTACGAGCAGTACTTC,CASSHYRAYEQYF
NA,TRBV27,TRBJ2-3,NA,TGTGCCAGCAGTTTATTCACTCGCACAGATACGCAGTATTTT,CASSLFTRTDTQYF
NA,TRBV6-1,TRBJ2-1,NA,TGTGCCAGCATCGACGCCGGGGGCAATGAGCAGTTCTTC,CASIDAGGNEQFF
TRBD1,TRBV11-3,TRBJ2-1,once,TGTGCCAGCAGCTCAACGCCGGGACAGCTAAATGAGCAGTTCTTC,CASSSTPGQLNEQFF
NA,TRBV3-1/TRBV3-2,TRBJ2-1,NA,TGTGCCAGCAGCCAAGGCACGACAGGAGAGCAGTTCTTC,CASSQGTTGEQFF
TRBD1,TRBV5-1,TRBJ2-1,NA,TGCGCCAGCAGCGTACCGACAGGGAAATATGAGCAGTTCTTC,CASSVPTGKYEQFF
TRBD1,TRBV2,TRBJ1-2,NA,TGTGCCAGCAGTATCGAGGGACAGACTAACTATGGCTACACCTTC,CASSIEGQTNYGYTF
TRBD2,TRBV19,TRBJ2-3,NA,TGTGCCAGTAGCCCCGGGGGGGCCGACCCAGATACGCAGTATTTT,CASSPGGADPDTQYF
NA,TRBV6-2/TRBV6-3,TRBJ2-1,NA,TGTGCCAGCAGTCCGTCGGGACAAGGGGCCGGAAATGAGCAGTTCTTC,CASSPSGQGAGNEQFF
NA,TRBV7-6,TRBJ2-2,NA,TGTGCCAGCAGCCCGCTAGGAGGGGAGCTGTTTTTT,CASSPLGGELFF
NA,TRBV19,TRBJ1-1,NA,TGTGCCAGGGACTGTGAGGATTTGAAGCCGACAGGCGGTTCCTCCAACACTGAAGCTTTCTTT,CARDCEDLKPTGGSSNTEAFF
TRBD2,TRBV6-5,TRBJ2-5,NA,TGTGCCAGCTGGGGGGGACCTCAAGTCCCCCAGTACTTC,CASWGGPQVPQYF
NA,TRBV29-1,TRBJ2-1,NA,TGCAGCGTTGTGAGAGCGGGTCTGGGAAATGAGCAGTTCTTC,CSVVRAGLGNEQFF
TRBD1,TRBV5-5,TRBJ2-3,NA,TGTGCCAGCAGCTTGTTCTCCGGGACAGGTATAGATACGCAGTATTTT,CASSLFSGTGIDTQYF